This entry is about one T cell receptor (beta chain). Method: immunoSEQ multiplex PCR; TCRdb's copy keeps in-frame clones and lacks some. The table has roughly 120,000 clones, 90% seen once. The V gene lost 3 bases and the J gene lost 0 bases, with 14 bases spanning the gap. The CDR3 totals 16 residues. Looked up from germline, CDR1 is MNHEY and CDR2 is SMNVEV (reference sequence). The data originate from a study of blood T cell repertoires in COVID-19. The sequenced material came from peripheral blood. This clonotype was sampled from a man between 60 and 70 years old with COVID-19, enrolled during active disease. V is TRBV27 and J is TRBJ1-2, with D maybe TRBD1 (5 bases). CDR3 nucleotide sequence: TGTGCCAGCAGTTTCGCAGGGATACCTGCTAACTATGGCTACACCTTC. Residues: CASSFAGIPANYGYTF.